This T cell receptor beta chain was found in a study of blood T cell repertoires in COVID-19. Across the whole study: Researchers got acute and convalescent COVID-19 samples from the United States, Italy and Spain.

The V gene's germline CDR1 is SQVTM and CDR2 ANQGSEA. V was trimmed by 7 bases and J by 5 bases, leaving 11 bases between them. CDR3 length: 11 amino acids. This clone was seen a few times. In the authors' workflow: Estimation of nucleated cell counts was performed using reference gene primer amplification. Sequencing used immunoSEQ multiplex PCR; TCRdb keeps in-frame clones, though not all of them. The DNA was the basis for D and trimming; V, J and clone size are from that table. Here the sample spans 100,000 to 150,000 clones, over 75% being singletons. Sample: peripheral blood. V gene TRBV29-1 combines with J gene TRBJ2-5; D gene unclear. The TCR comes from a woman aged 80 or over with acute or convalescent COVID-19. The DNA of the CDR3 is TGCAGCGCTCTCCTTCGGGAGACCCAGTACTTC. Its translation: CSALLRETQYF. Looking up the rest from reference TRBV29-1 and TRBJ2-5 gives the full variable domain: SAVISQKPSRDICQRGTSLTIQCQVDSQVTMMFWYRQQPGQSLTLIATANQGSEATYESGFVIDKFPISRPNLTFSTLTVSNMSPEDSSIYLCSALLRETQYFGPGTRLLVL.